This is a list of T cell receptor beta chains from one sample in a study of shared clonotypes between healthy human individuals. Profiled with immunoSEQ multiplex PCR; TCRdb holds only in-frame clones, not every one. The repertoire holds some 2 million clones, 95% seen once, with roughly 0.13% in the top ten. Material for sequencing was naive CD4+ T cells sorted from blood. The receptor set was obtained from a man aged 18 to 29 in good health. Each CDR3 is given with its conserved first and last residue. The order of the fields is V gene, CDR3 protein.

v_gene: TRBV7-9
CDR3aa: CASSEGGASTGELFF

v_gene: TRBV6-5
CDR3aa: CASRAGGGAYNEQFF

v_gene: TRBV5-4
CDR3aa: CASSALAGGSSYEQYF

v_gene: TRBV9
CDR3aa: CASSGHRGETEAFF

v_gene: TRBV5-6
CDR3aa: CALIGGYEQYF

v_gene: TRBV11-3
CDR3aa: CASSPRTAEQGGEPTDTQYF

v_gene: TRBV11-2
CDR3aa: CASSLVGQGGETQYF

v_gene: TRBV6-6
CDR3aa: CASRVSYGYTF

v_gene: TRBV25-1
CDR3aa: CASVGSPSYEQYF

v_gene: TRBV6-1
CDR3aa: CASSEARDRGPYEQYF

v_gene: TRBV18
CDR3aa: CASSPPRVEPSPLHF

v_gene: TRBV7-2
CDR3aa: CASSLGVSETQYF

v_gene: TRBV5-4
CDR3aa: CASSAGFGNQPQHF

v_gene: TRBV10-1
CDR3aa: CASSESGQGRETQYF

v_gene: TRBV5-6
CDR3aa: CASSLDPGQGRDTQYF

v_gene: TRBV19
CDR3aa: CASNPNDRAKNIQYF

v_gene: TRBV2
CDR3aa: CASSETLGAGGQPQHF

v_gene: TRBV29-1
CDR3aa: CSLRRTSLNEQYF

v_gene: TRBV6-5
CDR3aa: CASSRQGMDTQYF

v_gene: TRBV11-3
CDR3aa: CASSLAGGAETQYF

v_gene: TRBV7-2
CDR3aa: CASSLVRALQETQYF

v_gene: TRBV18
CDR3aa: CASSPGAQPGYGYTF

v_gene: TRBV11-2
CDR3aa: CASSSGRADTQYF

v_gene: TRBV7-2
CDR3aa: CASSPARGGRRNEQFF

v_gene: TRBV7-2
CDR3aa: CASSLGTGTYNEQFF

v_gene: TRBV29-1
CDR3aa: CSVALGPGYGYTF

v_gene: TRBV6-5
CDR3aa: CASGTGSSYNSPLHF

v_gene: TRBV5-1
CDR3aa: CASSSGGWEPKTQYF

v_gene: TRBV29-1
CDR3aa: CSVAQNGVGETQYF

v_gene: TRBV9
CDR3aa: CASSQTGTSGGYTF

v_gene: TRBV14
CDR3aa: CASSQGSAQYF

v_gene: TRBV7-9
CDR3aa: CASSLDSAPYEQYF

v_gene: TRBV6-4
CDR3aa: CASKKGQGATGYTF

v_gene: TRBV14
CDR3aa: CASSSRQGRLWF

v_gene: TRBV30
CDR3aa: CAWVKGDIQYF

v_gene: TRBV6-1
CDR3aa: CASSEAGASLHEQYF

v_gene: TRBV30
CDR3aa: CAWSGDRVNEQYF

v_gene: TRBV6-1
CDR3aa: CASSGPNLTGNTIYF

v_gene: TRBV18
CDR3aa: CASSPISGGTEAFF

v_gene: TRBV6-1
CDR3aa: CASSEQLAGGGNEQFF

v_gene: TRBV5-1
CDR3aa: CASSFSGGAGNTIYF

v_gene: TRBV6-5
CDR3aa: CASGRQGPYNSPLHF